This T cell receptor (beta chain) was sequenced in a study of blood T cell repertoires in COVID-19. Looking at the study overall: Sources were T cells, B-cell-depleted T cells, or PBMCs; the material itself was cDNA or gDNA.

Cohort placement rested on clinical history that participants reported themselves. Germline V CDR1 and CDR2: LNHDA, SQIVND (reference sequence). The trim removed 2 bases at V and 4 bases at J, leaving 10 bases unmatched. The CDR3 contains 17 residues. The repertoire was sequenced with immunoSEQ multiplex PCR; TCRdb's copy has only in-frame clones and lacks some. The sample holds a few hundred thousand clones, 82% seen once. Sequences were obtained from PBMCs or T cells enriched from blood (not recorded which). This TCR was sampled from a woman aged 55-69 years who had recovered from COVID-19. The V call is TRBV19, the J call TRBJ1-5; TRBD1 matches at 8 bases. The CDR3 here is CASSIIQGAGGNQPQHF. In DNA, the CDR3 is TGTGCCAGTAGTATAATTCAGGGGGCAGGGGGTAATCAGCCCCAGCATTTT.